Following are 18 T cell receptor beta chains from one sample sequenced in a study of blood T cell repertoires in COVID-19. Method: immunoSEQ multiplex PCR; TCRdb's copy keeps in-frame clones and lacks some. The table includes 75,000 to 85,000 clones, 70% to 90% detected once. Sequenced input: peripheral blood. All receptors come from a man aged 55 to 70 with COVID-19, enrolled during active disease.

This sequence joins TRBV7-3 and TRBJ2-1; unclear D gene. CDR1 and CDR2 (germline): SGHTA, FQGTGA. The CDR3 extends over 11 amino acids. V shed 5 bases and J shed 13 bases, with 12 bases lying between them. CDR3 coding DNA: TGTGCCAGCAGCAAGACACACTCACAGTTCTTC. Translated, it gives CASSKTHSQFF.

The chain combines TRBV5-5 with TRBJ2-3; D may be TRBD1 (6 bases). Germline values: CDR1 SGHKS, CDR2 YYEKEE (reference sequence). V lost 2 bases and J lost 1, with 8 bases in between. The CDR3 is 14 residues long. The CDR3 spells CASSFWGRTDTQYF. CDR3 nucleotide sequence: TGTGCCAGCAGCTTTTGGGGGCGCACAGATACGCAGTATTTT.

This clone was recorded a few times. The J gene is TRBJ2-2, the V gene TRBV4-1, with 7 bases fitting TRBD1. The V segment lost 8 bases and the J segment 0 bases; nucleotides outside the gene matches: 9. The CDR3 loop spans 16 amino acids. Germline V CDR1 and CDR2: MGHRA, YSYEKL. The CDR3 spells CASHSLRGPNTGELFF. CDR3 bases: TGCGCCAGCCACTCCCTAAGGGGGCCGAACACCGGGGAGCTGTTTTTT.

The J gene is TRBJ2-2, the V gene TRBV27; D possibly corresponds to TRBD2 (6 bases). With 3 bases removed from V and 1 base from J, the gap between germline ends came to 9 bases. CDR1 and CDR2 (germline): MNHEY, SMNVEV (reference sequence). The CDR3 covers 15 residues. The CDR3 is CASSFGGWNTGELFF. CDR3 nucleotides: TGTGCCAGCAGTTTCGGAGGGTGGAACACCGGGGAGCTGTTTTTT.

The chain uses TRBV6-2 or TRBV6-3 and TRBJ2-7; 8 bases align to TRBD1. The CDR3 extends over 17 amino acids. The ends lost 0 bases at V and 6 bases at J; junction bases unmatched: 13. From germline, CDR1 is MNHEY and CDR2 SVGEGT. CDR3 loop: CASSYSSSTGGDLEQYF. The CDR3 DNA is TGTGCCAGCAGTTACTCGAGTTCCACAGGGGGTGACCTCGAGCAGTACTTC.

The CDR3, as DNA: TGCACCAGCTTTTCCAGTAATTCACCCCTCCACTTT. As protein: CTSFSSNSPLHF. V is TRBV1 and J is TRBJ1-6; the listed D gene, TRBD1, was not tested against the DNA. TRBV1 is a pseudogene. The CDR3 extends over 12 amino acids.

The rearrangement uses TRBV28 and TRBJ2-2, with 12 bases lining up with TRBD2. Germline V gene sequence: CDR1 MDHEN, CDR2 SYDVKM. V lost 7 bases and J lost 7; bases outside the gene matches: 19. The CDR3 has 19 residues. The CDR3 reads CASNTRSPTSGGSGGELFF. In nucleotides, the CDR3 is TGTGCCAGCAACACTAGGTCCCCGACTAGCGGGGGTTCGGGCGGGGAGCTGTTTTTT.

The chain is built from TRBV6-5 and TRBJ1-1; D gene ambiguous. There are 14 residues in the CDR3. Per germline, CDR1 MNHEY and CDR2 SVGAGI. V was trimmed by 8 bases and J by 1 base, leaving 14 bases between them. CDR3 residues: CASAREYRNTEAFF. The CDR3 coding sequence is TGTGCCAGCGCCCGGGAGTATAGGAACACTGAAGCTTTCTTT.

The chain links TRBV5-4 to TRBJ2-3, with 12 bases lining up with TRBD2. Per the germline V gene, CDR1 is SGHNT and CDR2 is YYREEE (reference sequence). CDR3 size: 15 residues. Germline trimming cut 3 bases from V and 2 bases from J; bases unmatched to any gene: 1. The CDR3 DNA follows: TGTGCCAGCAGCTGGACTAGCGGGGCCACAGATACGCAGTATTTT. Its protein product is CASSWTSGATDTQYF.

The chain is built from TRBV23-1 and TRBJ2-5; D may be TRBD2 (5 bases). TRBV23-1 falls under the ORF class, with uncertain function. Trimming removed 5 bases from V and 3 bases from J, with 10 bases in between. The CDR3 totals 13 residues. CDR3 sequence: CASSASGKETQYF. The CDR3 DNA is TGCGCCAGCAGTGCAAGCGGCAAAGAGACCCAGTACTTC.

The chain recombines TRBV28 with TRBJ1-2, with 8 bases that match TRBD1. J was trimmed by 0 bases and V by 3 bases; bases with no gene match: 6. This CDR3 has 16 residues. Germline V gene data show CDR1 as MDHEN and CDR2 as SYDVKM. CDR3 region: CASSFIDRGTNYGYTF. In DNA, the CDR3 is TGTGCCAGCAGTTTTATTGACAGGGGAACTAACTATGGCTACACCTTC.

This clone came up once. This chain links TRBV2 with TRBJ2-2, with 10 bases fitting TRBD2. J lost 5 bases, V lost 6 bases, and 6 bases had no gene match. The CDR3 spans 15 residues. The germline V gene has CDR1 SNHLY and CDR2 FYNNEI. CDR3 residues: CASSPGLALTGELFF. The CDR3 nucleotides are TGTGCCAGCAGCCCGGGACTAGCGTTAACCGGGGAGCTGTTTTTT. Based on the CDR3 plus reference TRBV2 and TRBJ2-2, the full variable domain is EPEVTQTPSHQVTQMGQEVILRCVPISNHLYFYWYRQILGQKVEFLVSFYNNEISEKSEIFDDQFSVERPDGSNFTLKIRSTKLEDSAMYFCASSPGLALTGELFFGEGSRLTVL.

V usage is TRBV9 and J usage is TRBJ2-7; 10 bases match TRBD2. CDR1 is SGDLS, CDR2 YYNGEE, per germline. The CDR3 length is 16 residues. V gave up 0 bases and J gave up 4 bases; unmatched junction bases: 7. The CDR3 sequence: CASSVEGASGSYEQYF. The CDR3 DNA reads as TGTGCCAGCAGCGTAGAGGGGGCTAGCGGGAGTTACGAGCAGTACTTC.

The rearrangement uses TRBV9 and TRBJ1-3; possibly TRBD1 for D (5 bases). V gave up 4 bases and J gave up 4 bases, with 9 bases separating them. Germline V gene sequence: CDR1 SGDLS, CDR2 YYNGEE. This CDR3 is built from 13 residues. The CDR3: CASSTNRGNTIYF. The CDR3, as DNA: TGTGCCAGCAGCACCAACAGGGGAAACACCATATATTTT.

V and J are TRBV29-1 and TRBJ2-5; D not resolved. V lost 1 base and J 3 bases, leaving 6 bases between the germline ends. CDR1 is SQVTM and CDR2 is ANQGSEA in the germline V gene. This CDR3 spans 12 amino acids. The CDR3 nucleotides are TGCAGCGTTGAAGGGGCCGAAGAGACCCAGTACTTC. Protein: CSVEGAEETQYF.

V is TRBV5-1 and J is TRBJ1-1; D unresolved. V was shortened by 3 bases and J by 4 bases, with 13 bases between the two germline ends. Germline V CDR1 and CDR2: SGHRS, YFSETQ. The CDR3 has 14 amino acids. CDR3 residues: CASSSSVSGTEAFF. CDR3 bases: TGCGCCAGCAGCTCGTCAGTAAGTGGCACTGAAGCTTTCTTT.

V usage is TRBV18 and J usage is TRBJ2-1, with 11 positions matching TRBD2. With 4 bases clipped from V and 2 bases from J, the junction kept 7 bases outside the gene matches. Germline-derived CDR1 and CDR2 are KGHSH and LQKENI. CDR3 size: 17 residues. CDR3 region: CASSQASGRIAYNEQFF. Here the CDR3 DNA reads TGTGCCAGCTCACAAGCTAGCGGGAGGATCGCCTACAATGAGCAGTTCTTC.

The chain has TRBV7-3 and TRBJ2-7, with 10 bases lining up with TRBD1. CDR1 and CDR2 from the germline V gene are SGHTA and FQGTGA. The CDR3 sequence is 14 residues long. V shed 5 bases and J 6 bases; nucleotides not matched to a gene: 7. The CDR3 loop is CASSPTGGSAEQYF. DNA for the CDR3: TGTGCCAGCAGCCCGACAGGGGGCAGCGCCGAGCAGTACTTC.